The clone carrying this T cell receptor (beta chain) was detected only once. Sequenced by immunoSEQ multiplex PCR; TCRdb stores in-frame clones only, minus some. The repertoire holds 200,000 or so clones, about four fifths seen once, with 4% to 6% in the top ten. The sample belongs to a study of blood T cell repertoires in COVID-19. V gave up 7 bases and J gave up 2 bases, with 14 bases separating them. CDR3 length equals 14 residues. Germline lookup yields CDR1 PRHDT and CDR2 FYEKMQ (reference sequence). The chain carries TRBV13 and TRBJ1-2; D is uncertain. The sequence came from a woman aged 70-85 years with active or convalescent COVID-19. The sample comprised peripheral blood. The CDR3 nucleotides are TGTGCCAGCAAAGTTCTGGGAGGGAACTATGGCTACACCTTC. Translating it yields CASKVLGGNYGYTF.